The present TCR beta chain was sequenced within a study of blood T cell repertoires in COVID-19. About the study: Specimens from acute and convalescent COVID-19 originated in the United States, Italy and Spain. The analysed material was cDNA or gDNA that came from T cells, B-cell-depleted T cells, or PBMCs.

The authors' processing: Using reference gene primer amplification, nucleated cell counts were estimated. Clones were read by immunoSEQ multiplex PCR, and TCRdb kept only the in-frame ones, dropping some. That table gives V, J and clone size, and the DNA gave D and trimming. The sample lists around 49,000 clones; about 86% were seen once. Recruited during active infection, patients (from Seattle) were subsequently followed longitudinally. Germline CDR1 is SGHNT and CDR2 is YYREEE (reference sequence). V was clipped by 4 bases and J by 5 bases; unmatched bases: 9. The CDR3 totals 16 residues. The sequence derives from a woman of 80 years or more with COVID-19, enrolled during active disease. The chain employs TRBV5-4 and TRBJ2-5, with 12 bases that match TRBD2. The sample taken for sequencing was peripheral blood. The CDR3 reads CASSKPTSGRWETQYF. CDR3 nucleotide sequence: TGTGCCAGCAGCAAGCCGACTAGCGGGAGATGGGAGACCCAGTACTTC. The full variable domain, with the rest looked up from reference TRBV5-4 and TRBJ2-5, is ETGVTQSPTHLIKTRGQQVTLRCSSQSGHNTVSWYQQALGQGPQFIFQYYREEENGRGNFPPRFSGLQFPNYSSELNVNALELDDSALYLCASSKPTSGRWETQYFGPGTRLLVL.